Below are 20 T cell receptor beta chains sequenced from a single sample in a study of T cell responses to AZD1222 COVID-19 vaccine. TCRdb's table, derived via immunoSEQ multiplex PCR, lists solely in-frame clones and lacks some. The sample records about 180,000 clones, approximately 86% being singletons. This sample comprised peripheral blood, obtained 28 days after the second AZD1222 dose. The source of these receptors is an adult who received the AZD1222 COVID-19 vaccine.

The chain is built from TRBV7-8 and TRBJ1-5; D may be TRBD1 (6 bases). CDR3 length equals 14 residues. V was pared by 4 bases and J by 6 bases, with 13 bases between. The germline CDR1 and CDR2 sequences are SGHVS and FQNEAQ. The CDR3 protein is CASSWSGGRQPQHF. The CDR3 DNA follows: TGTGCCAGCAGCTGGAGTGGGGGCCGTCAGCCCCAGCATTTT. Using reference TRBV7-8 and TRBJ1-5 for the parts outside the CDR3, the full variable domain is GAGVSQSPRYKVAKRGQDVALRCDPISGHVSLFWYQQALGQGPEFLTYFQNEAQLDKSGLPSDRFFAERPEGSVSTLKIQRTQQEDSAVYLCASSWSGGRQPQHFGDGTRLSIL.

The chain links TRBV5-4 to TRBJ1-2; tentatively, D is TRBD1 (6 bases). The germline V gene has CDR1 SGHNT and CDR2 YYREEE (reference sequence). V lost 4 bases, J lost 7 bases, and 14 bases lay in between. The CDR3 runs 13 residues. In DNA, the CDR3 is TGTGCCAGCAGCAATAGTAGGGGGGCTGGCTACACCTTC. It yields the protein CASSNSRGAGYTF.

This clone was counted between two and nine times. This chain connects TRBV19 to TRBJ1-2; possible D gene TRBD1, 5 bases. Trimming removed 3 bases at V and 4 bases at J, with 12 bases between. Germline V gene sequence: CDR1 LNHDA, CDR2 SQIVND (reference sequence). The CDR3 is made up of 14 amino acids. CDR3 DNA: TGTGCCAGTAGTATCGTCGGGGCAGGCTATGGCTACACCTTC. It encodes CASSIVGAGYGYTF.

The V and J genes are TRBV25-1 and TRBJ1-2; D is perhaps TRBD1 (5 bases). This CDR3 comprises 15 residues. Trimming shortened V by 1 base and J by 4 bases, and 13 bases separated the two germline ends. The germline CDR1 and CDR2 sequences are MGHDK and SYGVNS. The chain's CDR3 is CASSELGPGAYGYTF. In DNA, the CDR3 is TGTGCCAGCAGTGAATTGGGTCCTGGGGCCTATGGCTACACCTTC.

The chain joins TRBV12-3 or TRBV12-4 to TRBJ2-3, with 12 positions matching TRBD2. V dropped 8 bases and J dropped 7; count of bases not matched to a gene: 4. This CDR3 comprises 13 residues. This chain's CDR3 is CASRLAGGNTQYF. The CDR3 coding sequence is TGTGCCAGCCGCCTAGCGGGGGGGAATACGCAGTATTTT.

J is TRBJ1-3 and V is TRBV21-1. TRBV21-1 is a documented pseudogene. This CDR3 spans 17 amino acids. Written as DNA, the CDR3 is TGTGCCAGCATCTTAGGTGGAGGGGCCTACTCTGGAAACACCATATATTTT. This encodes CASILGGGAYSGNTIYF.

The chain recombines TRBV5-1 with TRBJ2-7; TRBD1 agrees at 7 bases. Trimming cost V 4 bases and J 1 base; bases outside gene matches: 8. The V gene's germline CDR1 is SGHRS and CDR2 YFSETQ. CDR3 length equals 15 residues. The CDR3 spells CASSPGTAISYEQYF. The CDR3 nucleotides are TGCGCCAGCAGCCCCGGGACAGCCATTTCCTACGAGCAGTACTTC.

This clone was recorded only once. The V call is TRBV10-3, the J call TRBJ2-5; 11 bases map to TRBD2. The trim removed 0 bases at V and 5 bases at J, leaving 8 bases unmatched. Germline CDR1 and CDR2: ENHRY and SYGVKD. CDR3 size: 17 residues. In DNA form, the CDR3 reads TGTGCCATCAGTGAGTCTGGTAGCGGGGGGGCCAGGGAGACCCAGTACTTC. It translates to CAISESGSGGARETQYF.

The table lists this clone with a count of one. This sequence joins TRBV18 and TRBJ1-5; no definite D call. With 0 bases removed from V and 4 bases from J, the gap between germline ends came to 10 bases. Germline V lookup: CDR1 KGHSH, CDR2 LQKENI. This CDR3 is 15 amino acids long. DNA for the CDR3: TGTGCCAGCTCACCACCGGTCCACGGAAATCAGCCCCAGCATTTT. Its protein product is CASSPPVHGNQPQHF.

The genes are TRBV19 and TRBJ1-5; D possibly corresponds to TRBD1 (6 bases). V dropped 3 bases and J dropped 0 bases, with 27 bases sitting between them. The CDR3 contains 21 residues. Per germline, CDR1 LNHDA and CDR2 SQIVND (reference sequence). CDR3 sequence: CASSMVGDPIPQGYSNQPQHF. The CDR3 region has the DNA TGTGCCAGTAGTATGGTGGGGGATCCCATTCCTCAGGGGTATAGCAATCAGCCCCAGCATTTT.

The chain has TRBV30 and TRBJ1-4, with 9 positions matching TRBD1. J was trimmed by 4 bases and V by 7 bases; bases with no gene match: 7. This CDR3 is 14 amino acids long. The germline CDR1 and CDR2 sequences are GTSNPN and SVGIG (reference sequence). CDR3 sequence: CALTGGQGNEKLFF. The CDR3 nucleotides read TGTGCCTTAACTGGGGGACAGGGTAATGAAAAACTGTTTTTT.

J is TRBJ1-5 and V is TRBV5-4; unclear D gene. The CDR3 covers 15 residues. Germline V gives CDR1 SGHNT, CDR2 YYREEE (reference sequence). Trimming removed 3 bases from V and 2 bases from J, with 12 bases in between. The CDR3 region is CASSSGGRGNQPQHF. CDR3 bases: TGTGCCAGCAGCTCGGGAGGACGGGGCAATCAGCCCCAGCATTTT.

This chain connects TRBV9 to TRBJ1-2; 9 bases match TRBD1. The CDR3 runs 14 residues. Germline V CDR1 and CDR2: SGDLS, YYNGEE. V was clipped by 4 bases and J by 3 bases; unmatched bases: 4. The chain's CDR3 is CASSRDRDHYGYTF. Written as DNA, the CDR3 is TGTGCCAGCAGCCGGGACAGGGATCACTATGGCTACACCTTC. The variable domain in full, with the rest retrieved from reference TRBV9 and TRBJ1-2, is DSGVTQTPKHLITATGQRVTLRCSPRSGDLSVYWYQQSLDQGLQFLIQYYNGEERAKGNILERFSAQQFPDLHSELNLSSLELGDSALYFCASSRDRDHYGYTFGSGTRLTVV.

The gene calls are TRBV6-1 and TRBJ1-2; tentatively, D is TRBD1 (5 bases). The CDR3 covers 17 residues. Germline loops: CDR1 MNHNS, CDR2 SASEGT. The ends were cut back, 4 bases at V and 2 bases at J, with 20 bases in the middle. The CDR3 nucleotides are TGTGCCAGCAGTGGGAACTTTGGCTGGGGCGCGAACTATGGCTACACCTTC. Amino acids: CASSGNFGWGANYGYTF.

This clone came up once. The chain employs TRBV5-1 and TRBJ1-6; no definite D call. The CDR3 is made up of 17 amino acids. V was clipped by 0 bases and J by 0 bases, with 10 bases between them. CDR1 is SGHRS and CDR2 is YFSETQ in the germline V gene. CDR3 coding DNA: TGCGCCAGCAGCTTGGGCCAGCAGAGCTCCTATAATTCACCCCTCCACTTT. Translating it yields CASSLGQQSSYNSPLHF.

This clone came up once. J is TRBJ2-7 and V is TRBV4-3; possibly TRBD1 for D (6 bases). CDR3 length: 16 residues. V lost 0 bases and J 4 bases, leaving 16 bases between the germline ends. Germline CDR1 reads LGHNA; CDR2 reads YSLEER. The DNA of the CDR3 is TGCGCCAGCAGCCAAGATATCGGGACACCCGCTTACGAGCAGTACTTC. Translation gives CASSQDIGTPAYEQYF.

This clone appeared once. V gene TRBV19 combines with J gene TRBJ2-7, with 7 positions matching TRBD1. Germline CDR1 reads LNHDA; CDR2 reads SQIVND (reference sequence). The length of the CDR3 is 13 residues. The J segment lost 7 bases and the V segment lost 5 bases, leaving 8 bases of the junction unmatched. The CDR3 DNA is TGTGCCAGTAGTGGGGGACAGCCGGGGGAGCAGTACTTC. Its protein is CASSGGQPGEQYF.

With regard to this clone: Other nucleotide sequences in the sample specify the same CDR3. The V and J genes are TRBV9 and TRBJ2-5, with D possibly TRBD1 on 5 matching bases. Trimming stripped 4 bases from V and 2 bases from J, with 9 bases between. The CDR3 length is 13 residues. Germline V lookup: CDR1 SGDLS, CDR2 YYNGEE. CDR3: CASSLSGQETQYF. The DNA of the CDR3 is TGTGCCAGCAGCCTCTCAGGGCAAGAGACCCAGTACTTC.

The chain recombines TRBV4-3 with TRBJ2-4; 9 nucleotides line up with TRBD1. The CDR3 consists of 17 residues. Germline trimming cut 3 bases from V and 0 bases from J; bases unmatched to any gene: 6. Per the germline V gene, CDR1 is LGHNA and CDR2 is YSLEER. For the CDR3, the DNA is TGCGCCAGCAGCCAGGCCGGGACAGGGATAGCCAAAAACATTCAGTACTTC. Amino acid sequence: CASSQAGTGIAKNIQYF.

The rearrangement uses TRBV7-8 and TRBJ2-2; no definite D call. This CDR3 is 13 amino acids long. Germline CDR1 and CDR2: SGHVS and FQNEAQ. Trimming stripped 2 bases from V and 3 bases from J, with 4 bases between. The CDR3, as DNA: TGTGCCAGCAGCTTAACTGACACCGGGGAGCTGTTTTTT. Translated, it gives CASSLTDTGELFF.